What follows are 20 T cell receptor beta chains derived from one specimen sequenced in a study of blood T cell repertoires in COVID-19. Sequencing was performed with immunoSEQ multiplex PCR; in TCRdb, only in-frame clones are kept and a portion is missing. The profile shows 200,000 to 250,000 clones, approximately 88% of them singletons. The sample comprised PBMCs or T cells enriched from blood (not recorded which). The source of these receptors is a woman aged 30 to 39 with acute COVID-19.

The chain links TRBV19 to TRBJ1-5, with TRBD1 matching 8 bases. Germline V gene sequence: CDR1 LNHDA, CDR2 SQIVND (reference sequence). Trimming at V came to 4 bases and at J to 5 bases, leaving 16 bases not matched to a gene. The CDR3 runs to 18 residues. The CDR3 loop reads CASSTRRTGTGMDQPQHF. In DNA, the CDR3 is TGTGCCAGTAGTACACGGAGGACAGGGACAGGTATGGATCAGCCCCAGCATTTT.

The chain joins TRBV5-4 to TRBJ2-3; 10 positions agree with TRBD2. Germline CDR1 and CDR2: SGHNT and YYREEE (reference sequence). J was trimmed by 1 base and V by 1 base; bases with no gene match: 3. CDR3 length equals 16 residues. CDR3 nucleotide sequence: TGTGCCAGCAGCTTGTCCCTAGCGGGGGGCACAGATACGCAGTATTTT. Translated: CASSLSLAGGTDTQYF.

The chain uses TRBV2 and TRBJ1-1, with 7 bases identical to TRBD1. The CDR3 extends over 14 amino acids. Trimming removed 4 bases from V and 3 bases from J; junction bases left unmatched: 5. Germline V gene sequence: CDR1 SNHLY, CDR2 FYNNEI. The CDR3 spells CASSGQGFDTEAFF. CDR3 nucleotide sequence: TGTGCCAGCAGTGGACAGGGCTTCGACACTGAAGCTTTCTTT.

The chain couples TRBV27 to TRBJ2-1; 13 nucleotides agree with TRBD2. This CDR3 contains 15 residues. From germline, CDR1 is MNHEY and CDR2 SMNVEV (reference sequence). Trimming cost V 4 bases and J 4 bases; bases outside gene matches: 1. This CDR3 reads CASSSTSGGYNEQFF. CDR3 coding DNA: TGTGCCAGCAGTTCGACTAGCGGGGGGTACAATGAGCAGTTCTTC.

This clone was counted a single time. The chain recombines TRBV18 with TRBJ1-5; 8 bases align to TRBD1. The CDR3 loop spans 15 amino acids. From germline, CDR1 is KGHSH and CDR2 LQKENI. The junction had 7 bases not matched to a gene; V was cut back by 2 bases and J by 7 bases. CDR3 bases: TGTGCCAGCTCACCAGGACAGGGACGGGACCAGCCCCAGCATTTT. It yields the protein CASSPGQGRDQPQHF.

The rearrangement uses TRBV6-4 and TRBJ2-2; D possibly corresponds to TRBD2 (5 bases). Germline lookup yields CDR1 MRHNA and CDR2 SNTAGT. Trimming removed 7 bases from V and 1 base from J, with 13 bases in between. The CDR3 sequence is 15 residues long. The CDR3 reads CASTEEAGNTGELFF. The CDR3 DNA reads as TGTGCCAGCACGGAGGAGGCGGGGAACACCGGGGAGCTGTTTTTT.

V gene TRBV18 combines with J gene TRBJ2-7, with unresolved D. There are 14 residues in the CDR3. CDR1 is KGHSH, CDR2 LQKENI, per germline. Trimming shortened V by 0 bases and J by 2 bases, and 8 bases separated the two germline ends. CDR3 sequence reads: CASSPPVWPYEQYF. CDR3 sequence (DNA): TGTGCCAGCTCACCACCCGTGTGGCCCTACGAGCAGTACTTC.

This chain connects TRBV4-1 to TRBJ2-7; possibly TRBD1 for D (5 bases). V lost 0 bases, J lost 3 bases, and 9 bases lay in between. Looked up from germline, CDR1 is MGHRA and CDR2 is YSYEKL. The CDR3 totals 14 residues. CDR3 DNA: TGCGCCAGCAGCCAAGAAGGACACCTCTACGAGCAGTACTTC. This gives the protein CASSQEGHLYEQYF.

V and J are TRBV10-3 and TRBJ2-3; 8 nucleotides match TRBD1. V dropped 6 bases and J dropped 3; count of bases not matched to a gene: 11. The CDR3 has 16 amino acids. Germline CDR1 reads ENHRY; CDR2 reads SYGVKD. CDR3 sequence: CAISQFQGARTDTQYF. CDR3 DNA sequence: TGTGCCATCAGCCAATTTCAGGGGGCTCGAACAGATACGCAGTATTTT.

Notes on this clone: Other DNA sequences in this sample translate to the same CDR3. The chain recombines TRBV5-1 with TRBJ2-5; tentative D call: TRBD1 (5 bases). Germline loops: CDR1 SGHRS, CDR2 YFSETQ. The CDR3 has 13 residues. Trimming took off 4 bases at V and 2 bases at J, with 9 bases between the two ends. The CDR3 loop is CASSPGFQETQYF. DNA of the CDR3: TGCGCCAGCAGCCCAGGGTTTCAAGAGACCCAGTACTTC. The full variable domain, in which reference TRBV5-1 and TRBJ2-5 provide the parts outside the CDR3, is KAGVTQTPRYLIKTRGQQVTLSCSPISGHRSVSWYQQTPGQGLQFLFEYFSETQRNKGNFPGRFSGRQFSNSRSEMNVSTLELGDSALYLCASSPGFQETQYFGPGTRLLVL.

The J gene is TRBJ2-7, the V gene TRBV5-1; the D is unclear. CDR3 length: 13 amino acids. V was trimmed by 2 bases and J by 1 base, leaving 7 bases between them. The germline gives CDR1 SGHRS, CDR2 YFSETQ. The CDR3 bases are TGCGCCAGCAGCTTAGCGCCTTCCTACGAGCAGTACTTC. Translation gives CASSLAPSYEQYF.

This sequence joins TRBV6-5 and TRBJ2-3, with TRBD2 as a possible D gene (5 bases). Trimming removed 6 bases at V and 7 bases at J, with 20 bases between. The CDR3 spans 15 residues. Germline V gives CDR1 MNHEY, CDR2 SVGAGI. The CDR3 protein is CASSLTRDSRYTQYF. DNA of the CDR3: TGTGCCAGCAGCCTAACTAGGGATTCGAGGTATACGCAGTATTTT.

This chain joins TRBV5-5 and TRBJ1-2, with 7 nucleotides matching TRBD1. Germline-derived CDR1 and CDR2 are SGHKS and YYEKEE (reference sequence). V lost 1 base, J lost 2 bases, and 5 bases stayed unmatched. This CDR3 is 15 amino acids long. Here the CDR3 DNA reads TGTGCCAGCAGCTTGCTCGGACAGGCCAACTATGGCTACACCTTC. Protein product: CASSLLGQANYGYTF.

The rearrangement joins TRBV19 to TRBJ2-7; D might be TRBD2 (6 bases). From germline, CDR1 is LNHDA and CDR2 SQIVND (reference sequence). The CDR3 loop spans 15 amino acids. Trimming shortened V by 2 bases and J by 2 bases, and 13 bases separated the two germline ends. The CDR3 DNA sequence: TGTGCCAGTAGTATAAGGGGCGGGAACACCTACGAGCAGTACTTC. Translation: CASSIRGGNTYEQYF.

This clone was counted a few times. CDR3 residues: CASSPHGQIIEAFF. In nucleotides, the CDR3 is TGTGCCAGCAGCCCGCACGGACAGATAATTGAAGCTTTCTTT. This rearrangement joins TRBV3-1 (or the pseudogene TRBV3-2) to TRBJ1-1, with D perhaps TRBD1 (6 bases). The CDR3 sequence is 14 residues long. Trimming took off 4 bases at V and 7 bases at J, with 16 bases between the two ends. Germline V CDR1 and CDR2: LGHDT, YNNKEL (reference sequence).

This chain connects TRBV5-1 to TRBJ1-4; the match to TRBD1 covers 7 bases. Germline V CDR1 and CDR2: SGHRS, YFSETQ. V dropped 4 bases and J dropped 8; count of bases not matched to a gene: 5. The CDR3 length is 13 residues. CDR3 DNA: TGCGCCAGCAGCATAGACAGGGCGGAAAAACTGTTTTTT. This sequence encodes CASSIDRAEKLFF.

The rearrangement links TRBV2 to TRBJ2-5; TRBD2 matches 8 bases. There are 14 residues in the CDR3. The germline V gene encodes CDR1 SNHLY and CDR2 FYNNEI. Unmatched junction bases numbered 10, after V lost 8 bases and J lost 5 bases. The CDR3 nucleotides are TGTGCCAGCTCACTAGCGGTGGCCCAGGAGACCCAGTACTTC. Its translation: CASSLAVAQETQYF. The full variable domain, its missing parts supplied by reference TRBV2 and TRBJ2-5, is EPEVTQTPSHQVTQMGQEVILRCVPISNHLYFYWYRQILGQKVEFLVSFYNNEISEKSEIFDDQFSVERPDGSNFTLKIRSTKLEDSAMYFCASSLAVAQETQYFGPGTRLLVL.

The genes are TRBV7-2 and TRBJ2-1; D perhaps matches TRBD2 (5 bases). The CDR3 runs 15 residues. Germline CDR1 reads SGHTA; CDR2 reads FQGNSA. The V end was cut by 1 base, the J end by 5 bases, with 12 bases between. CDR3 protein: CASSLEAGSNNEQFF. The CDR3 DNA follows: TGTGCCAGCAGCTTAGAGGCGGGTAGCAACAATGAGCAGTTCTTC.

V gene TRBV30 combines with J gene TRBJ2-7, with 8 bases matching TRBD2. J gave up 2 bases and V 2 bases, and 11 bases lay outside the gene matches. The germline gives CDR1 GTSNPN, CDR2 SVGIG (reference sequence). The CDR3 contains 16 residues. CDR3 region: CAWSKIRLATTYEQYF. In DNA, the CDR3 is TGTGCCTGGAGTAAAATTCGACTAGCGACGACCTACGAGCAGTACTTC.

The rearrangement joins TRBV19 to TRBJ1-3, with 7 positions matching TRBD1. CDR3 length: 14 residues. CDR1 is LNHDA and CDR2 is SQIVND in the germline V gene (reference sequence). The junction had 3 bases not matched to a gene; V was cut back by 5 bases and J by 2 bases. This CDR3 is CASSPGTAGNTIYF. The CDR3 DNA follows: TGTGCCAGTAGTCCCGGGACAGCTGGAAACACCATATATTTT.